These T cell receptor beta chains were read from a single sample in a study of T-cell memory formation after mild COVID-19. Each CDR3 protein gets one entry after TCRdb re-called the 5' RACE reads with MiXCR. The sample carries some 330,000 distinct CDR3 sequences, under 25% recorded once. Sequencing was done on a sample of PBMCs or a T cell subset sorted from them (not recorded which). The receptors derive from an adult woman who had mild COVID-19 (a few samples of this study predate the infection). Cell type and time point are not known. Each CDR3 is given with its conserved first and last residue. The D gene is left open where the match is weak. Rows give clone size only sometimes, using once, few, many, or a class for an expanded clone.

CDR3 length	clone size	D gene	V gene	J gene	CDR3 protein	CDR3 DNA
11	few	.	TRBV7-2	TRBJ1-2	CASSSFSGYTF	TGTGCCAGCAGCTCATTCTCTGGCTACACCTTC
16	few	TRBD2	TRBV12-3/TRBV12-4	TRBJ2-3	CASTLTSVISEDTQYF	TGTGCCAGCACCTTGACTAGCGTAATTAGCGAAGATACGCAGTATTTT
16	.	.	TRBV7-5	TRBJ2-5	CISVSEAWDSQETQYF	.
14	many	.	TRBV12-3/TRBV12-4	TRBJ2-3	CASRLGAFTDTQYF	TGTGCCAGCAGGTTAGGAGCTTTCACAGATACGCAGTATTTT
13	many	.	TRBV7-3	TRBJ2-3	CASSRANTDTQYF	TGTGCCAGCAGCAGGGCTAACACAGATACGCAGTATTTT
16	.	.	TRBV6-2/TRBV6-3	TRBJ2-1	CASSYFRVSSYNEQFF	TGTGCCAGCAGTTACTTTAGGGTGAGCTCCTACAATGAGCAGTTCTTC
16	few	.	TRBV14	TRBJ2-1	CASSQDAYSIYNEQFF	TGTGCCAGCAGCCAAGACGCCTATTCAATCTACAATGAGCAGTTCTTC
13	.	.	TRBV12-3/TRBV12-4	TRBJ2-1	CASRRISYNEQFF	TGTGCCAGCAGACGGATCTCCTACAATGAGCAGTTCTTC
14	few	.	TRBV5-1	TRBJ2-2	CASSQDINTGELFF	TGCGCCAGCAGTCAGGACATTAACACCGGGGAGCTGTTTTTT
15	.	TRBD1	TRBV2	TRBJ1-2	CASSIDRGWYYGYTF	TGTGCCAGCAGTATAGACAGGGGATGGTACTATGGCTACACCTTC
14	few	.	TRBV7-9	TRBJ2-5	CASSVGQSQETQYF	TGTGCCAGCAGCGTCGGACAGAGCCAAGAGACCCAGTACTTC
15	.	.	TRBV24-1	TRBJ2-7	CATSDPSLGDYEQYF	TGTGCCACCAGTGATCCAAGCCTTGGGGACTACGAGCAGTACTTC
13	.	TRBD1	TRBV20-1	TRBJ2-7	CSALRDRSYEQYF	TGCAGTGCCCTCCGGGACAGGAGCTACGAGCAGTACTTC
16	.	.	TRBV5-1	TRBJ2-1	CASSGIGTSSYNEQFF	TGCGCCAGCAGCGGAATAGGTACGAGCTCCTACAATGAGCAGTTCTTC
14	few	.	TRBV6-5	TRBJ1-4	CASSYSRPGEKLFF	TGTGCCAGCAGTTACTCCCGCCCGGGCGAAAAACTGTTTTTT
12	.	.	TRBV19	TRBJ2-3	CASSSWVDTQYF	TGTGCCAGTAGTTCCTGGGTAGATACGCAGTATTTT
15	few	.	TRBV20-1	TRBJ2-3	CSARPRNSSTDTQYF	TGCAGTGCTAGACCAAGAAACTCTAGCACAGATACGCAGTATTTT
18	few	TRBD2	TRBV4-2	TRBJ2-5	CASSQASQPGLYQETQYF	TGTGCCAGCAGCCAAGCGTCTCAACCGGGACTATATCAAGAGACCCAGTACTTC
14	few	TRBD1	TRBV10-3	TRBJ1-1	CAISGGGARNEAFF	TGTGCCATCAGCGGAGGGGGCGCCCGGAATGAAGCTTTCTTT
16	few	TRBD1	TRBV13	TRBJ2-7	CASSRDRGASLYEQYF	TGTGCCAGCAGCCGGGACAGGGGGGCCTCTTTGTACGAGCAGTACTTC
14	.	TRBD1	TRBV5-1	TRBJ2-5	CASSSGQLQETQYF	TGCGCCAGCAGCTCGGGACAGCTCCAAGAGACCCAGTACTTC
16	.	.	TRBV18	TRBJ2-5	CASSPGGLGGQETQYF	TGTGCCAGCTCACCTGGCGGACTAGGGGGTCAAGAGACCCAGTACTTC